This T cell receptor beta chain came from a study of OX40 agonist ivuxolimab in advanced cancers. The wider study: Head and neck, renal cell, melanoma or hepatocellular carcinoma were the cancers that dose-escalation patients had. Whole-study results and caveats: Among patients with partial responses at 0.1-3.0 mg/kg, clonal expansion was among the lowest. There were also nonresponders showing low normalized T-cell clonal expansion. No antigen was identified for the clonally expanded peripheral T cells.

The repertoire was sequenced with immunoSEQ multiplex PCR; TCRdb's copy has only in-frame clones and lacks some. Here the sample spans approximately 82,000 clones, approximately 95% being singletons. With regard to this clone: Antigen specificity is unknown.

The receptor was derived from an adult with an advanced solid tumor such as melanoma, head and neck, liver or kidney cancer. Sequences were derived from CD4+ or CD8+ T cells sorted from blood, sampled in a trial of the OX40 agonist ivuxolimab.

CDR3 in amino acids: CASSSRSTGVLNTEAFF. The CDR3 region has the DNA TGCGCCAGCAGTTCCCGATCCACTGGGGTCCTGAACACTGAAGCTTTCTTT. The chain recombines TRBV23-1 with TRBJ1-1; D is uncertain. TRBV23-1 is flagged as an ORF with uncertain function. CDR3 size: 17 residues. V was clipped by 5 bases and J by 0 bases, with 19 bases between them.